The 14 T cell receptor beta chains below all came from one sample that was sequenced in a study of shared clonotypes between healthy human individuals. Clones were read by immunoSEQ multiplex PCR, and TCRdb kept only the in-frame ones, dropping some. Counted here are around 700,000 clones, 60% to 80% occurring once; the ten biggest clones make up about 1.8%. Input material: memory CD4+ T cells sorted from blood. Subset of the sample: CD45RA-negative fraction. The receptors were gathered from a woman aged 25-40 years in good health.

This clone is a singleton in its sample. The genes are TRBV5-1 and TRBJ1-5, with unresolved D. V was cut by 4 bases and J by 0 bases, with 17 bases left in between. Germline-derived CDR1 and CDR2 are SGHRS and YFSETQ. The CDR3 covers 17 residues. The CDR3: CASSPQYGPYSNQPQHF. In DNA, the CDR3 is TGCGCCAGCAGCCCTCAGTACGGGCCTTATAGCAATCAGCCCCAGCATTTT.

This clone was detected only a few times. This chain joins TRBV7-9 and TRBJ2-7; TRBD2 matches 13 bases. The junction had 5 bases not matched to a gene; V was cut back by 2 bases and J by 7 bases. The CDR3 is 15 residues long. Germline-derived CDR1 and CDR2 are SEHNR and FQNEAQ (reference sequence). CDR3 nucleotide sequence: TGTGCCAGCAGCTTACTCACTAGCGGGAGGGGGGAGCAGTACTTC. This gives the protein CASSLLTSGRGEQYF.

This chain links TRBV5-1 with TRBJ1-1; D is unresolved. The CDR3 has 13 residues. V was shortened by 3 bases and J by 4 bases, with 10 bases between the two germline ends. Germline V CDR1 and CDR2: SGHRS, YFSETQ. The CDR3 DNA follows: TGCGCCAGCAGCTCCACAGCGGGCACTGAAGCTTTCTTT. Translating it yields CASSSTAGTEAFF.

V gene TRBV19 combines with J gene TRBJ1-5; D not resolved. The CDR3 has 14 residues. Per germline, CDR1 LNHDA and CDR2 SQIVND (reference sequence). Trimming left V 0 bases short and J 2 bases short, with 5 bases between. CDR3 sequence: CASSIETGNQPQHF. The CDR3 DNA follows: TGTGCCAGTAGTATAGAAACAGGCAATCAGCCCCAGCATTTT.

This clone was counted only a few times. The identical CDR3 is also encoded by other nucleotide sequences in the sample. V gene TRBV29-1 combines with J gene TRBJ1-2; D is perhaps TRBD1 (6 bases). Trimming shortened V by 4 bases and J by 3 bases, and 12 bases separated the two germline ends. The CDR3 runs 13 residues. Germline-derived CDR1 and CDR2 are SQVTM and ANQGSEA. The CDR3 loop reads CSVGGGGDYGYTF. As DNA, the CDR3 is TGCAGCGTTGGCGGGGGCGGTGACTATGGCTACACCTTC. Drawing the rest from reference TRBV29-1 and TRBJ1-2, the complete variable domain is SAVISQKPSRDICQRGTSLTIQCQVDSQVTMMFWYRQQPGQSLTLIATANQGSEATYESGFVIDKFPISRPNLTFSTLTVSNMSPEDSSIYLCSVGGGGDYGYTFGSGTRLTVV.

A few counts support this clone. The chain carries TRBV2 and TRBJ2-7, with 10 bases fitting TRBD1. Per germline, CDR1 SNHLY and CDR2 FYNNEI. V gave up 6 bases and J gave up 7 bases; unmatched junction bases: 12. This CDR3 comprises 15 residues. For the CDR3, the DNA is TGTGCCAGCAGGCAACCGACAGGGGGCTTTGAAGAGCAGTACTTC. Its protein product is CASRQPTGGFEEQYF.

This clone occurred a few times. V and J are TRBV28 and TRBJ2-3; D is undetermined. The CDR3 runs to 13 residues. Germline loops: CDR1 MDHEN, CDR2 SYDVKM. Trimming removed 3 bases from V and 6 bases from J, with 10 bases in between. CDR3 in amino acids: CASSFDGMDTQYF. In DNA form, the CDR3 reads TGTGCCAGCAGTTTTGATGGAATGGATACGCAGTATTTT.

The gene calls are TRBV5-1 and TRBJ1-3; possible D gene TRBD1, 5 bases. CDR3 size: 15 residues. Germline CDR1 SGHRS, CDR2 YFSETQ. V lost 4 bases and J lost 7, with 18 bases in between. The CDR3 nucleotides read TGCGCCAGCAGCGTCGGGACGGAGAATGGGAACACCATATATTTT. This codes for CASSVGTENGNTIYF.

The chain employs TRBV28 and TRBJ2-7; a possible D gene is TRBD1 (6 bases). V was pared by 2 bases and J by 2 bases, with 19 bases between. The CDR3 spans 17 residues. Germline assignment: CDR1 MDHEN and CDR2 SYDVKM. This CDR3 is CASSLMVRQVNPYEQYF. The CDR3 nucleotides read TGTGCCAGCAGTTTAATGGTCAGACAGGTCAATCCCTACGAGCAGTACTTC.

The chain combines TRBV21-1 with TRBJ1-5; the D call in the table, TRBD1, was not verified against the DNA. TRBV21-1 is deemed a pseudogene. This CDR3 has 16 residues. In nucleotides, the CDR3 is TGTGCCAGCACCTTAACAGGGCAGGCGAACGAACAGCCCCAGCATTTT. Its protein product is CASTLTGQANEQPQHF.

The chain recombines TRBV6-5 with TRBJ2-3; TRBD1 is a possible D gene (6 bases). Trimming took 1 base from V and 9 from J, leaving 17 bases between them. This CDR3 spans 15 amino acids. Germline CDR1 MNHEY, CDR2 SVGAGI. CDR3 DNA: TGTGCCAGCAGTTACTTGAGAGGTCAGGGGCGCACGCAGTATTTT. Translating gives CASSYLRGQGRTQYF.

This chain connects TRBV29-1 to TRBJ2-3, with 9 bases identical to TRBD2. Per the germline V gene, CDR1 is SQVTM and CDR2 is ANQGSEA. This CDR3 spans 14 amino acids. V trimming: 5 bases; J trimming: 4 bases; junction bases outside the gene matches: 7. CDR3 in DNA: TGCAGCGTTTGGCTAGCGGGACTCTCAGATACGCAGTATTTT. Amino acid sequence: CSVWLAGLSDTQYF.

About this clone: Other DNA sequences from this sample encode an identical CDR3 as well. The chain carries TRBV5-1 and TRBJ1-1; D ambiguous. Trimming left V 2 bases short and J 2 bases short, with 7 bases between. The CDR3 contains 13 residues. CDR1 and CDR2 (germline): SGHRS, YFSETQ. CDR3 DNA sequence: TGCGCCAGCAGCTTCTGGGGAAACACTGAAGCTTTCTTT. Amino acid sequence: CASSFWGNTEAFF. Together with reference TRBV5-1 and TRBJ1-1, the CDR3 gives the full variable domain: KAGVTQTPRYLIKTRGQQVTLSCSPISGHRSVSWYQQTPGQGLQFLFEYFSETQRNKGNFPGRFSGRQFSNSRSEMNVSTLELGDSALYLCASSFWGNTEAFFGQGTRLTVV.

The genes are TRBV19 and TRBJ1-1; 7 positions agree with TRBD1. The junction had 7 bases not matched to a gene; V was cut back by 6 bases and J by 0 bases. Germline CDR1 and CDR2: LNHDA and SQIVND (reference sequence). The CDR3 length is 15 residues. The CDR3 DNA follows: TGTGCCAGTAGCACCGACAGGGCAATGAACACTGAAGCTTTCTTT. Its translation: CASSTDRAMNTEAFF.